This TCR beta chain was identified in a study of cytomegalovirus exposure and HLA in healthy donors (dated by TCRdb to 2016 to 2017). In terms of the full investigation: An earlier analysis of roughly 630 of the donors reported approximately 290 Gb of sequence data and some 120 million unique TCR beta sequences from roughly 180 million T cells. To predict cytomegalovirus infection status, the study brought together high-throughput TCR immunosequencing, statistical association of individual TCRs with disease status, and machine learning. The genetic ancestry cluster associated with self-reported Caucasian donors included roughly four fifths of the roughly 400 genotyped donors. The study aimed to test whether cataloging public T cell receptors could reveal signatures of past pathogen exposure. Using immunosequencing, the study profiled T cell repertoires from around 680 subjects and related those repertoires to cytomegalovirus serostatus. In addition to the first cohort of approximately 650 subjects, a separate validation cohort of some 120 different subjects was used. The later analysis used no new phenotypic data to find candidate immune exposures, relying instead on TCR beta sequences and their occurrence across donors. A later genetic analysis used genome-wide SNP genotypes for 398 of the 666 donors, treating that subset as a discovery cohort. An earlier analysis of some 600 of the donors applied high-throughput TCR beta sequencing to assess whether each TCR beta V gene segment acted as functional or pseudogenic. Because of strong linkage in the cohort, five DR-DQ haplotypes were treated as single units for association and clustering. Every discovery cohort repertoire had been produced on one sequencing platform. Approximately 310 gigabases of sequencing data and approximately 93 million unique TCR sequences were included in an early release covering around 650 HLA-typed donors. Alongside the repertoire data, information on donor age, sex, ethnicity and CMV serostatus was compiled. Across some 400 genotyped donors of the cohort, an average of approximately 220,000 unique TCR beta nucleotide sequences per donor were sequenced, and about a sixth of those sequences were non-productive. In a later analysis, previously published TCR beta repertoires from 600 to 850 donors were re-analyzed and high-resolution HLA genotyping was added so that TCR occurrence patterns could be studied. Both class I and class II loci were covered by HLA typing, at four-digit resolution. Typing coverage differed by locus: A, B, C, DRB1 and DQB1 were typed in about 620-630 donors, DQA1 in 522, DPA1 in some 610, and DPB1 in 400 to 490. The research as a whole found: A further reported finding was that TCR beta sequences accurately predicted the HLA-A and HLA-B alleles for most subjects in the first cohort. Only TCR beta chains were sequenced in this cohort, and the absence of alpha or paired-chain data limited detectable features. The authors suggested that the approach could potentially be generalized to other disease states and immunological phenotypes. In a later analysis, the rate of TCR association differed among HLA loci, with DRB1 alleles having the most associated TCRs and HLA-C alleles having the fewest. Correlated functional status among segregating V segments might be attributable to linkage disequilibrium, but an unknown experimental factor could not be ruled out. In a later analysis, several top co-occurrence clusters were reported to appear linked to parvovirus B19, influenza, CMV and Epstein-Barr virus. Sequencing depth was assumed to be roughly uniform across donors in the presence/absence analyses, though that assumption may not hold. A later analysis associated 16,951 TCR beta sequences with specific HLA alleles at a false discovery rate of 0.05. A cluster of highly shared sequence variants was judged likely to be a technical artifact of the sequencing pipeline. Because HLA typing was unavailable for some donors at each locus, only the typed subset was used in association tests. A later genetic analysis associated a missense DCLRE1C variant with V-gene and J-gene trimming of TCR beta chains, and an independent cohort replicated the association. When HLA alleles, especially DR and DQ, strongly co-occurred, TCR associations were difficult to assign to individual alleles. A total of around 150 TCR beta chains were listed by the study as associated with cytomegalovirus. CMV serostatus was the only immune exposure information available for the cohort. In a later genetic analysis, fewer N-insertions in productive TCRs were reported among donors in an Asian-associated ancestry cluster than the approximately 630-donor mean. Some IMGT-functional V segments, including TRBV6-2 and TRBV6-3, could not be told apart with the 87-base-pair reads, so those segments were excluded. Some 16 rarely observed V segments, including chromosome 9 orphons, were excluded from the earlier analysis of several hundred of the donors because counts were too low. A later analysis found that HLA-associated TCR beta chains were more clonally expanded and had lower generation probabilities than equally common non-associated chains. The classifier was reported to diagnose cytomegalovirus status with high specificity and sensitivity in both the original and validation cohorts. Most CMV-associated TCR beta chains appeared to be HLA-restricted in a later analysis, and the HLA associations seemed to be driven largely by CMV exposure. Most TCR sequences were seen in very few donors, while some public TCRs were found in many individuals. In vitro tests confirmed that three of the cytomegalovirus-associated TCR beta chains recognize cytomegalovirus antigens. In an earlier analysis of about 550 of the donors, most TCR beta V segments were observed in productive rearrangements about 87% or about 30% of the time, broadly matching IMGT annotations.

The CDR3 spans 15 residues, from the cysteine through the phenylalanine. CDR3 DNA is the only sequence kept; it has 45 bases, read in frame from the first base. Deletion took 2 bases off V and 1 base off J, with a span of 11 bases between the germline ends. CDR1 and CDR2 are drawn from the germline V gene (reference sequence): SEHNR, FQNEAQ. In total, roughly 670 healthy bone marrow donors made up the cohort. At the time of sampling, all cohort members were nominally healthy, though unrecorded immune exposures were likely present. The donor tested CMV seropositive, placing the donor among the roughly 270 seropositive members of the cohort. A peripheral blood sample was provided by each donor, and peripheral blood mononuclear cells were used for TCR beta sequencing. The Qiagen DNeasy Blood Extraction Kit was used to extract genomic DNA from the blood cell samples. A note on this clone: Its antigen specificity is not known. No base quality information exists; no much larger clone differs at one position.

The library was prepared using the immunoSEQ multiplex PCR assay. The multiplex PCR relied on a mix of 60 forward primers for TCR Vbeta segments and 13 reverse primers for TCR Jbeta segments. The CDR3 region of rearranged TCR beta genes was amplified from genomic DNA with a multiplex PCR assay. The amplified TCR beta libraries were sequenced on the Illumina HiSeq System as 87-base-pair reads. In the paper's pipeline: Across the roughly 670 repertoires, a later analysis counted 60 million to 90 million unique TCR beta chains, some 11 million of which were shared by at least two donors. Raw reads were error-corrected and collapsed into unique sequences with a nearest-neighbor algorithm that merged closely related sequences to remove PCR and sequencing errors. Alignment of CDR3 sequences to IMGT reference sequences was used to assign V, D and J gene segments. Each retained sequence needed at least a six-nucleotide match to both a V gene segment and a J gene segment. A rearrangement was called productive if the CDR3 had no stop codons and remained in frame with V and J, and every other rearrangement was called non-productive. CDR3 was defined by IMGT convention, running from the second conserved V-encoded cysteine to the conserved J-encoded phenylalanine. In an earlier analysis of just under 600 of the donors, sequences lacking an unambiguous match to a single V gene segment were excluded. In an earlier analysis of 587 of the donors, V segments were called functional above 56.7% productive rearrangements and were called segregating when the between-donor standard deviation exceeded 5%. A statistical classification framework was built for diagnosing cytomegalovirus status from the catalog of TCR beta chain sequences. In a later analysis, V and J genes were assigned by comparing TCR nucleotide sequences against IMGT/GENE-DB human TR gene sequences. Using the TCRdist pipeline, a later analysis assigned CDR3 sequences along with most-parsimonious VDJ recombination scenarios. In a later analysis, each TCR beta chain was defined by its CDR3 amino acid sequence together with its V-gene family, and reads lacking a unique V-gene family were excluded. To address suspected cross-contamination and a sequencing artifact, a later analysis removed 450 to 700 highly shared, low-generation-probability nucleotide sequences. A later analysis calculated a clonal expansion index for each public chain from normalized within-repertoire ranks of inferred template counts. In a later analysis, generation probabilities were computed using a VDJ recombination model fitted to out-of-frame rearrangements, and the results were checked against IGoR. A later analysis scored TCR-TCR, TCR-HLA and TCR-CMV co-occurrence with hypergeometric tests, applying a repertoire-size bias correction to TCR pairs. To estimate false discovery rates, a later analysis permuted the HLA or CMV assignments 20 times. A later analysis grouped co-occurring TCRs with DBSCAN, adding TCRdist sequence similarity when clustering within HLA-allele-positive subsets. Repertoires with fewer than 30,000 or more than 120,000 public chains were left out of co-occurrence clustering, as were five repertoires with anomalous nucleotide sharing. Not all clones reach the TCRdb copy of this immuneACCESS table, which keeps in-frame sequences only. Checked studies attribute under half of the gap to unresolved V genes and leave the rest unexplained. V and J calls and clone size are given by that table; D and trimming were obtained from the DNA. Here the sample has under 150,000 clones; 79% occur a single time. The ten biggest clones cover 6.5% to 7% of the sample.

Sequencing input: PBMCs. Recombination connected TRBV7-9 to TRBJ1-2; too little of a D gene remains to name it. The clonotype comes from a woman in her forties in good health and CMV-seropositive. The DNA sequence reads TGTGCCAGCAGCTTACGGGCCGGGAGTAACTATGGCTACACCTTC. Its translation is CASSLRAGSNYGYTF.